The 31 T cell receptor beta chains reported below all come from one sample, sequenced in a study of tumor and adjacent non-tumor tissue in lung cancer. Three rounds of nested PCR, following a modified ARM-PCR protocol, produced the TCRbeta library. TCRdb reprocessed the multiplex PCR reads with MiXCR, giving one entry per CDR3 protein. In the table there are around 50,000 distinct CDR3 sequences, about 68% of which are singletons. This sample's RNA came from whole unsorted tissue. Distant lung tissue was collected more than 3 cm away from the tumor edge. The sequencing input was distant non-tumor lung tissue. Receptors were obtained from a woman in her 70s with non-small cell lung cancer.

This chain links TRBV7-3 with TRBJ2-7, with 12 bases that match TRBD2. V dropped 5 bases and J dropped 0; count of bases not matched to a gene: 2. Germline CDR1 is SGHTA and CDR2 is FQGTGA. The CDR3 is 15 amino acids. DNA of the CDR3: TGTGCCAGCAGCAAACTAGCGGGAGGCTCCTACGAGCAGTACTTC. This translates into CASSKLAGGSYEQYF.

This clonotype came up many times. This chain links TRBV7-3 with TRBJ2-2; no reliable D call. V gave up 4 bases and J gave up 6 bases, with 3 bases separating them. The CDR3 is 11 residues long. Germline loops: CDR1 SGHTA, CDR2 FQGTGA. CDR3: CASSYSGELFF. The CDR3 nucleotides are TGTGCCAGCAGCTATTCCGGGGAGCTGTTTTTT.

The chain combines TRBV20-1 with TRBJ1-1; 7 bases align to TRBD1. The J segment lost 4 bases and the V segment lost 2 bases, leaving 4 bases of the junction unmatched. Germline V lookup: CDR1 DFQATT, CDR2 SNEGSKA (reference sequence). The CDR3 extends over 13 amino acids. This CDR3 reads CSARRGTVTEAFF. CDR3 bases: TGCAGTGCTAGAAGGGGGACAGTCACTGAAGCTTTCTTT.

Details on this clonotype: A much larger clone lies a single base off, so this may be a read error. V and J are TRBV4-1 and TRBJ2-2, with D uncertain. The CDR3 spans 12 residues. Per the germline V gene, CDR1 is MGHRA and CDR2 is YSYEKL. The CDR3 protein is CVSSQLLGELFF. As DNA, the CDR3 is TGCGTCAGCAGCCAATTACTGGGGGAGCTGTTTTTT.

Turning to this clonotype: A much larger clone lies a single base off, so this may be a read error. J is TRBJ2-5 and V is TRBV30; D possibly uses TRBD1 or TRBD2 (6 bases each). The CDR3 sequence is 19 residues long. Germline lookup yields CDR1 GTSNPN and CDR2 SVGIG (reference sequence). Trimming removed 2 bases from V and 2 bases from J, with 27 bases in between. CDR3 bases: TGTGCCTGGAGTCCATCCGGGGGCGCGTTCCTGCCGATTCAAGAGACCCAGTACTTC. As protein: CAWSPSGGAFLPIQETQYF.

Notes on this clonotype: This could be a read error, since a much larger clone is one nucleotide away. The rearrangement joins TRBV11-2 to TRBJ1-2; the D is unclear. The CDR3 totals 14 residues. CDR1 and CDR2 (germline): SGHAT, FQNNGV. The CDR3 here is CASSLDLGSYDYTF. The DNA for the CDR3 is TGTGCCAGCAGCTTAGATCTGGGGAGCTATGACTACACCTTC.

Comments on this clonotype: Mismatch with germline at one junction end may stem from a read error. This rearrangement joins TRBV28 to TRBJ2-7; D perhaps matches TRBD1 (6 bases). The CDR3 runs to 15 residues. Looked up from germline, CDR1 is MDHEN and CDR2 is SYDVKM. The CDR3 region is CANSATGLEGLAQYF. The CDR3 region has the DNA TGTGCCAACAGTGCCACAGGGCTAGAGGGGCTCGCGCAGTACTTC.

This sequence joins TRBV5-1 and TRBJ2-1; D possibly corresponds to TRBD1 (5 bases). V was shortened by 4 bases and J by 6 bases, with 17 bases between the two germline ends. Per germline, CDR1 SGHRS and CDR2 YFSETQ. The CDR3 is 15 residues long. Here the CDR3 DNA reads TGCGCCAGCAGCCAAAGAACAAGGGGAAGCAATGAGCAGTTCTTC. Translated: CASSQRTRGSNEQFF.

Points on this clonotype: The germline gene is not matched at one end of the junction; a read error may be the cause. The chain links TRBV29-1 to TRBJ2-5; a possible D gene is TRBD2 (5 bases). This CDR3 is built from 13 residues. The V gene's germline CDR1 is SQVTM and CDR2 ANQGSEA. CDR3 residues: CSVEVSSLEIQYF. The DNA of the CDR3 is TGCAGCGTTGAAGTTTCTTCACTAGAGATCCAGTACTTC.

In the case of this clonotype: The junction and the germline gene differ at one end; a read error may be behind it. This chain links TRBV5-1 with TRBJ2-7; 8 nucleotides line up with TRBD1. CDR1 is SGHRS and CDR2 is YFSETQ in the germline V gene. The CDR3 is 15 amino acids. CDR3 DNA: TGCGCCTGCAGCTTGGATCCAGGGGGCGGCTACGAGCAGTACTTC. Encoded protein: CACSLDPGGGYEQYF.

Of note for this clonotype: A much larger clone is a single base away; this may be a read error. The chain couples TRBV6-5 to TRBJ1-2, with 7 bases fitting TRBD1. The J segment lost 4 bases and the V segment lost 7 bases, leaving 9 bases of the junction unmatched. Germline CDR1 MNHEY, CDR2 SVGAGI. The CDR3 extends over 14 amino acids. The CDR3 loop reads CASNLRQGAYGYTF. CDR3 nucleotide sequence: TGTGCCAGCAATTTGCGACAGGGTGCCTATGGCTACACCTTC.

Notes on this clonotype: A much larger clone sits a single nucleotide away, making a read error possible. The rearrangement joins TRBV5-6 to TRBJ2-5; 10 nucleotides agree with TRBD2. The length of the CDR3 is 16 residues. The V gene's germline CDR1 is SGHDT and CDR2 YYEEEE. The CDR3 is CVSSFPLAGVGETQYF. The CDR3 coding sequence is TGTGTCAGCAGCTTCCCCCTAGCGGGAGTAGGAGAGACCCAGTACTTC. The full variable domain, its missing parts supplied by reference TRBV5-6 and TRBJ2-5, is DAGVTQSPTHLIKTRGQQVTLRCSPKSGHDTVSWYQQALGQGPQFIFQYYEEEERQRGNFPDRFSGHQFPNYSSELNVNALLLGDSALYLCVSSFPLAGVGETQYFGPGTRLLVL.

Concerning this clonotype: This may stem from a read error, because a much larger clone lies one nucleotide away. The chain recombines TRBV20-1 with TRBJ2-1; no clear D gene. The CDR3 contains 11 residues. Germline V gene lookup returns CDR1 DFQATT and CDR2 SNEGSKA (reference sequence). Trimming took off 4 bases at V and 8 bases at J, with 9 bases between the two ends. The CDR3 sequence is CSATRLDEQFF. DNA of the CDR3: TGCAGTGCTACTCGATTGGATGAGCAGTTCTTC.

As regards this clonotype: The junction does not match germline at one end; this may be a read error. V is TRBV6-7 and J is TRBJ1-1; D is uncertain. TRBV6-7 counts as an open reading frame of uncertain function. The CDR3 totals 15 residues. This chain's CDR3 is CTSSYMRTVNTETFF. The DNA for the CDR3 is TGTACCAGCAGTTACATGCGCACAGTGAACACTGAAACTTTCTTT.

As concerns this clonotype: Being one base from a much bigger clone, this may be a read error. V is TRBV5-1 and J is TRBJ2-5, with 11 bases lining up with TRBD2. Germline values: CDR1 SGHRS, CDR2 YFSETQ. CDR3 length equals 16 residues. CDR3 nucleotides: TGCGCCAGCTGCTTGGGGACTAGCGGCCCCGAAGAGACCCGGTACTTC. As protein: CASCLGTSGPEETRYF.

About this clonotype itself: A junction boundary mismatches the germline segment, possibly from a read error. The V gene is TRBV6-5, the J gene TRBJ2-1; TRBD2 aligns across 7 bases. The CDR3 contains 15 residues. Germline-derived CDR1 and CDR2 are MNHEY and SVGAGI. This chain's CDR3 is CASSGGGVYCNEQLF. The CDR3 region has the DNA TGTGCCAGCAGTGGCGGGGGAGTCTACTGCAATGAGCAGTTGTTC.

This clonotype was counted between two and nine times. A junction boundary mismatches the germline segment, possibly from a read error. The chain combines TRBV29-1 with TRBJ2-7, with D perhaps matching TRBD2 (5 bases). There are 10 residues in the CDR3. Germline-derived CDR1 and CDR2 are SQVTM and ANQGSEA. The CDR3 protein is CSAVQHEQYF. CDR3 DNA sequence: TGTAGCGCCGTGCAGCACGAGCAGTACTTC.

Comment on this clonotype: At one end, the junction sequence differs from germline, possibly due to a read error. The V and J genes are TRBV6-5 and TRBJ1-1; 10 bases line up with TRBD1. The CDR3 sequence is 17 residues long. The germline V gene encodes CDR1 MNHEY and CDR2 SVGAGI. CDR3 residues: CAGSYTRTGGLNTEAFF. CDR3 in DNA: TGTGCCGGCAGTTACACTCGGACAGGGGGATTGAATACTGAAGCTTTCTTT.

On this clonotype: Germline is not matched at one junction end, which may reflect a read error. As DNA, the CDR3 is TGTGCCAGCAGTTACTCTGTCGGCATGGTGTACGAGCAGCACTTC. It translates to CASSYSVGMVYEQHF. The chain joins TRBV6-6 to TRBJ2-7; no clear D. From germline, CDR1 is MNHNY and CDR2 SVGAGI (reference sequence). The CDR3 totals 15 residues.

In its sample, this clonotype was seen once. Compared with germline, one end of the junction differs, possibly owing to a read error. The chain links TRBV12-3 or TRBV12-4 to TRBJ2-2, with TRBD2 matching 7 bases. This CDR3 is 14 amino acids long. The CDR3 protein is CASRPSGSTGEPFF. DNA for the CDR3: TGTGCCAGCAGACCTAGCGGAAGCACCGGGGAGCCGTTTTTT.

This clonotype was counted a few times. Given a much more abundant clone one base away, this may be a read error. CDR3 in amino acids: CASRSQGQANTGKLFF. In DNA form, the CDR3 reads TGTGCCAGCAGATCGCAGGGGCAGGCGAACACCGGGAAGCTGTTTTTT. The J gene is TRBJ2-2, the V gene TRBV5-6; D is perhaps TRBD1 (6 bases). The CDR3 has 16 amino acids. Germline-derived CDR1 and CDR2 are SGHDT and YYEEEE.

For this clonotype: This may come from a read error, since a much larger clone is one base off. The chain has TRBV20-1 and TRBJ1-6; D is unresolved. The CDR3 is 15 residues long. The V end lost 0 bases, the J end lost 9 bases, and 15 bases lay between the germline ends. Germline V gene sequence: CDR1 DFQATT, CDR2 SNEGSKA (reference sequence). The CDR3 DNA reads as TGCAGTGCTAGAGAGATGTCCCGTGGGGTTTCACCCCTCCACTTT. Translating it yields CSAREMSRGVSPLHF.

Many counts were recorded for this clonotype. This chain uses TRBV10-3 with TRBJ2-7; 12 bases fit TRBD1. The CDR3 runs to 15 residues. Germline CDR1 ENHRY, CDR2 SYGVKD. The V and J ends lost 2 bases and 4 bases, in that order; junction bases with no gene match: 3. CDR3: CAISEGTGGLYEQYF. The DNA for the CDR3 is TGTGCCATCAGTGAGGGGACAGGGGGCCTTTACGAGCAGTACTTC.

Many counts were recorded for this clonotype. The chain recombines TRBV5-4 with TRBJ1-1, with unresolved D. V dropped 0 bases and J dropped 4 bases, with 4 bases sitting between them. This CDR3 comprises 12 residues. Germline assignment: CDR1 SGHNT and CDR2 YYREEE (reference sequence). CDR3 sequence reads: CASSLGVTEAFF. The CDR3 DNA reads as TGTGCCAGCAGCTTGGGAGTCACTGAAGCTTTCTTT.

This clonotype was counted ten times or more. J is TRBJ2-3 and V is TRBV20-1, with 8 bases that match TRBD2. The CDR3 runs to 15 residues. Trimming at V came to 5 bases and at J to 0 bases, leaving 7 bases not matched to a gene. Germline V gives CDR1 DFQATT, CDR2 SNEGSKA (reference sequence). CDR3 sequence reads: CSAGGLAKSTDTQYF. The CDR3 DNA follows: TGCAGTGCTGGAGGACTAGCCAAAAGCACAGATACGCAGTATTTT.

This clonotype was detected many times. The V and J genes are TRBV6-1 and TRBJ2-3; the D gene is possibly TRBD2 (8 bases). This CDR3 has 16 residues. The V end lost 7 bases, the J end lost 2 bases, and 19 bases lay between the germline ends. Germline V gives CDR1 MNHNS, CDR2 SASEGT. In DNA form, the CDR3 reads TGTGCCAGCACGAGGGGGCTAGCGGGCTACACAGATACGCAGTATTTT. Translation: CASTRGLAGYTDTQYF.

J is TRBJ1-1 and V is TRBV4-2; D call uncertain. The CDR3 consists of 14 residues. CDR1 LGHNA and CDR2 YNFKEQ come from the germline V gene. V shed 4 bases and J shed 1 base, with 10 bases lying between them. The CDR3, as DNA: TGTGCCAGCAGCCCGAAGAGGGCGAACACTGAAGCTTTCTTT. It yields the protein CASSPKRANTEAFF.

Details on this clonotype: This CDR3 is missing its conserved last phenylalanine or tryptophan, likely due to a read error. The chain joins TRBV6-2 or TRBV6-3 to TRBJ2-3, with TRBD1 matching over 7 bases. Germline CDR1 is MNHEY and CDR2 is SVGEGT. This CDR3 spans 13 amino acids. CDR3: CASSRDSTDMQYL. In DNA form, the CDR3 reads TGTGCCAGCAGTCGGGACAGCACAGATATGCAGTATCTT.

This clonotype was counted at least ten times. The chain recombines TRBV6-1 with TRBJ1-1; no reliable D call. Germline assignment: CDR1 MNHNS and CDR2 SASEGT. V shed 3 bases and J shed 1 base, with 6 bases lying between them. This CDR3 has 13 amino acids. CDR3 protein: CASSDLGNTEAFF. In nucleotides, the CDR3 is TGTGCCAGCAGTGATCTTGGGAACACTGAAGCTTTCTTT.

A word on this clonotype: The missing conserved phenylalanine or tryptophan at the end of this CDR3 makes a read error likely. The V and J genes are TRBV6-2 or TRBV6-3 and TRBJ2-7; the D is unclear. V lost 7 bases to trimming and J lost 0 bases, with 10 bases between them. Per the germline V gene, CDR1 is MNHEY and CDR2 is SVGEGT. The CDR3 has 13 amino acids. CDR3 in amino acids: CASTHTNSYEQYL. CDR3 sequence (DNA): TGTGCCAGCACACATACGAACTCCTACGAGCAGTACCTC.

Regarding this clonotype: Since a much larger clone is just one base distant, this may be a read error. This chain joins TRBV5-4 and TRBJ1-2; a possible D gene is TRBD1 (5 bases). This CDR3 has 14 amino acids. Germline V gene data show CDR1 as SGHNT and CDR2 as YYREEE (reference sequence). The V gene lost 6 bases and the J gene lost 7 bases, with 19 bases spanning the gap. For the CDR3, the DNA is TGTGCCAGCATCTCGCGGGGGGAACCGGGTGGCTACACCTTC. Amino acids: CASISRGEPGGYTF.